These 29 T cell receptor beta chains originate from one sample sequenced in a study of neoadjuvant nivolumab and ipilimumab in lung cancer (TCRdb year 2020). In the paper's terms, the time point label means: at surgical resection after neoadjuvant nivolumab +/- ipilimumab. Library method: the immunoSEQ multiplex PCR assay. TCRdb mirrors the immuneACCESS table, restricted to in-frame sequences. Some clones are absent from its copies; in checked studies, under half trace to an unresolved V gene, and the reason for the others is unknown. The sample includes roughly 28,000 clones, with approximately 80% observed a single time. 15% to 20% of the sample goes to the ten largest clones. The material sequenced was tumor tissue, taken after neoadjuvant nivolumab, alone or with ipilimumab, at or shortly before surgery. The origin of the receptors is an adult with non-small cell lung cancer.

The chain recombines TRBV5-5 with TRBJ1-1, with D tentatively TRBD1 (5 bases). Trimming removed 4 bases from V and 6 bases from J, with 13 bases in between. Per the germline V gene, CDR1 is SGHKS and CDR2 is YYEKEE (reference sequence). The CDR3 has 13 residues. The DNA of the CDR3 is TGTGCCAGCAGCACAGGAATTCGCTCTGAAGCTTTCTTT. Its translation is CASSTGIRSEAFF.

This chain connects TRBV6-6 to TRBJ2-1, with a tentative D call TRBD2 (6 bases). The germline CDR1 and CDR2 sequences are MNHNY and SVGAGI (reference sequence). The V and J ends lost 2 bases and 10 bases respectively, with 9 bases between them. This CDR3 spans 12 amino acids. DNA of the CDR3: TGTGCCAGCAGTTACAGTGGAGGGGAGCAGTTCTTC. This gives the protein CASSYSGGEQFF.

The chain links TRBV6-1 to TRBJ2-3, with D perhaps TRBD1 (5 bases). CDR1 and CDR2 (germline): MNHNS, SASEGT. Trimming removed 2 bases at V and 6 bases at J, with 15 bases between. The CDR3 totals 15 residues. CDR3 DNA sequence: TGTGCCAGCAGTGAAAGGTGGGGCGGTAGGGATACGCAGTATTTT. This gives the protein CASSERWGGRDTQYF.

With respect to this clone: This sample also contains other DNA sequences that code for the same CDR3. J is TRBJ1-5 and V is TRBV5-6; D remains unclear. This CDR3 contains 12 residues. Trimming took off 0 bases at V and 5 bases at J, with 3 bases between the two ends. Germline-derived CDR1 and CDR2 are SGHDT and YYEEEE. The CDR3 DNA follows: TGTGCCAGCAGCTTGGGAGATCAGCCCCAGCATTTT. Translating it yields CASSLGDQPQHF.

The J gene is TRBJ2-7, the V gene TRBV2; TRBD1 aligns across 7 bases. V was pared by 6 bases and J by 3 bases, with 5 bases of the junction left unmatched. The CDR3 totals 13 residues. From germline, CDR1 is SNHLY and CDR2 FYNNEI. Here the CDR3 reads CASSEQGIYEQYF. CDR3 DNA: TGTGCCAGCAGCGAACAGGGGATCTACGAGCAGTACTTC.

The rearrangement links TRBV30 to TRBJ1-3; D remains ambiguous. V gave up 2 bases and J gave up 4 bases, with 12 bases separating them. The length of the CDR3 is 14 residues. Germline CDR1 reads GTSNPN; CDR2 reads SVGIG (reference sequence). The CDR3 sequence: CAWSLSLSGNTIYF. The CDR3 region has the DNA TGTGCCTGGAGTCTTTCCTTATCGGGAAACACCATATATTTT.

The chain is built from TRBV5-1 and TRBJ2-4; perhaps TRBD2 as D (6 bases). Trimming stripped 4 bases from V and 7 bases from J, with 12 bases between. The CDR3 contains 13 residues. From germline, CDR1 is SGHRS and CDR2 YFSETQ. CDR3 coding DNA: TGCGCCAGCAGCCCCGGGGAGGTGAACATTCAGTACTTC. As protein: CASSPGEVNIQYF.

The rearrangement uses TRBV7-9 and TRBJ1-1, with D maybe TRBD1 (5 bases). The CDR3 covers 12 residues. Trimming removed 8 bases at V and 7 bases at J, with 14 bases between. The germline V gene has CDR1 SEHNR and CDR2 FQNEAQ (reference sequence). CDR3 nucleotide sequence: TGTGCCAGCGCCCGCAGGGAAGGTGAAGCTTTCTTT. This encodes CASARREGEAFF.

The chain is built from TRBV6-7 and TRBJ2-7; D remains ambiguous. TRBV6-7 is an open reading frame, and its role is uncertain. V was cut by 2 bases and J by 2 bases, with 10 bases left in between. This CDR3 is built from 14 residues. CDR3 sequence: CASSYGRTTYEQYF. CDR3 sequence (DNA): TGTGCCAGCAGTTACGGGCGCACTACCTACGAGCAGTACTTC.

This chain uses TRBV5-4 with TRBJ1-2; D uncertain. Germline V gene lookup returns CDR1 SGHNT and CDR2 YYREEE (reference sequence). V lost 2 bases to trimming and J lost 0 bases, with 11 bases between them. This CDR3 region has 15 residues. CDR3: CASSLGRATNYGYTF. CDR3 sequence (DNA): TGTGCCAGCAGCTTAGGGCGGGCCACTAACTATGGCTACACCTTC. Looking up the rest from reference TRBV5-4 and TRBJ1-2 gives the full variable domain: ETGVTQSPTHLIKTRGQQVTLRCSSQSGHNTVSWYQQALGQGPQFIFQYYREEENGRGNFPPRFSGLQFPNYSSELNVNALELDDSALYLCASSLGRATNYGYTFGSGTRLTVV.

The chain employs TRBV5-1 and TRBJ1-1; D is ambiguous. V gave up 4 bases and J gave up 1 base, with 5 bases separating them. This CDR3 is built from 12 residues. Germline CDR1 is SGHRS and CDR2 is YFSETQ. The CDR3 bases are TGCGCCAGCAGCGCGCAGAACACTGAAGCTTTCTTT. This encodes CASSAQNTEAFF.

The chain combines TRBV6-5 with TRBJ1-1; 7 nucleotides agree with TRBD1. The CDR3 runs 11 residues. The J segment lost 11 bases and the V segment lost 5 bases, leaving 5 bases of the junction unmatched. Germline CDR1 MNHEY, CDR2 SVGAGI. This CDR3 reads CASSTGEVAFF. The CDR3 nucleotides are TGTGCCAGCAGTACAGGGGAGGTGGCTTTCTTT.

This sequence joins TRBV7-9 and TRBJ1-1; TRBD1 agrees at 7 bases. This CDR3 spans 14 amino acids. CDR1 and CDR2 (germline): SEHNR, FQNEAQ (reference sequence). Trimming cost V 3 bases and J 6 bases; bases outside gene matches: 7. CDR3 nucleotides: TGTGCCAGCAGCTTCCCCGCAGGGGGGGCTGAAGCTTTCTTT. It translates to CASSFPAGGAEAFF.

This sequence joins TRBV27 and TRBJ2-2; D is uncertain. V was cut by 0 bases and J by 3 bases, with 8 bases left in between. The CDR3 totals 15 residues. From germline, CDR1 is MNHEY and CDR2 SMNVEV (reference sequence). In nucleotides, the CDR3 is TGTGCCAGCAGTTTATCTGCCGGCTACACCGGGGAGCTGTTTTTT. Its translation is CASSLSAGYTGELFF.

V is TRBV12-2 and J is TRBJ2-3; TRBD1, the D gene given by the table, was not confirmed from the DNA. TRBV12-2 is tagged as a pseudogene. The CDR3 is 17 amino acids. The chain's CDR3 is CASRLAGTVLSTDTQYF. For the CDR3, the DNA is TGTGCAAGTCGCTTAGCCGGGACAGTTCTTAGCACAGATACGCAGTATTTT.

The chain has TRBV11-2 and TRBJ1-1; no clear D gene. Per the germline V gene, CDR1 is SGHAT and CDR2 is FQNNGV. CDR3 length: 12 amino acids. The ends were cut back, 1 base at V and 7 bases at J, with 7 bases in the middle. This CDR3 reads CASSLGHSEAFF. The CDR3 bases are TGTGCCAGCAGCTTAGGTCATAGTGAAGCTTTCTTT.

This clone was seen more than once but under ten times. The chain combines TRBV12-5 with TRBJ2-2, with 12 bases matching TRBD2. The CDR3 is 15 amino acids. The trim removed 6 bases at V and 6 bases at J, leaving 5 bases unmatched. Germline V gene data show CDR1 as LGHNT and CDR2 as FRNRAP. The CDR3 DNA is TGTGCTAGTGGGCTAGCGGGGGGGCGACCCGGGGAGCTGTTTTTT. Protein sequence: CASGLAGGRPGELFF.

There are a few counts of this clone. The chain employs TRBV4-1 and TRBJ1-2, with D possibly matching TRBD1 (5 bases). Trimming took off 0 bases at V and 6 bases at J, with 8 bases between the two ends. Germline V gene lookup returns CDR1 MGHRA and CDR2 YSYEKL. The CDR3 loop spans 13 amino acids. The CDR3 sequence is CASSQDRVNGYTF. The CDR3 bases are TGCGCCAGCAGCCAAGACAGGGTTAATGGCTACACCTTC.

The CDR3 sequence is CAWRDYSGANVLTF. As DNA, the CDR3 is TGTGCCTGGAGGGACTACTCTGGGGCCAACGTCCTGACTTTC. This sequence joins TRBV30 and TRBJ2-6; TRBD2 might be the D (6 bases). Trimming removed 3 bases from V and 0 bases from J, with 6 bases in between. Germline CDR1 and CDR2: GTSNPN and SVGIG (reference sequence). This CDR3 is built from 14 residues.

The V and J genes are TRBV27 and TRBJ1-1, with D perhaps TRBD1 (6 bases). Trimming pared 9 bases from V and 0 bases from J, leaving 26 bases between. Germline-derived CDR1 and CDR2 are MNHEY and SMNVEV (reference sequence). This CDR3 spans 18 amino acids. In DNA form, the CDR3 reads TGTGCCAGTCATCCGGGACACTCAGGAAACCGTATGAACACTGAAGCTTTCTTT. This sequence encodes CASHPGHSGNRMNTEAFF.

This clone was counted a few times. V is TRBV18 and J is TRBJ1-3, with 8 positions matching TRBD1. V dropped 4 bases and J dropped 4; count of bases not matched to a gene: 9. Germline V gene sequence: CDR1 KGHSH, CDR2 LQKENI. The CDR3 length is 16 residues. CDR3 residues: CASSQGQGLYGNTIYF. The CDR3 region has the DNA TGTGCCAGCTCACAAGGACAGGGCCTATACGGAAACACCATATATTTT.

This clone was detected only once. The chain links TRBV5-6 to TRBJ1-6, with a weak D call TRBD1 (5 bases). Germline CDR1 reads SGHDT; CDR2 reads YYEEEE. V lost 0 bases and J lost 10, with 11 bases in between. CDR3 size: 14 residues. The CDR3, as DNA: TGTGCCAGCAGCTTGGGGGGGAGGGAATCACCCCTCCACTTT. This encodes CASSLGGRESPLHF.

This chain links TRBV18 with TRBJ1-4; D perhaps matches TRBD1 (6 bases). The germline V gene has CDR1 KGHSH and CDR2 LQKENI. This CDR3 has 14 amino acids. V lost 1 base and J 8 bases, leaving 11 bases between the germline ends. In nucleotides, the CDR3 is TGTGCCAGCTCACCACAGGGGGAACAAGAAAAACTGTTTTTT. Protein product: CASSPQGEQEKLFF.

The genes are TRBV10-3 and TRBJ2-5, with 7 positions matching TRBD2. The germline CDR1 and CDR2 sequences are ENHRY and SYGVKD. The length of the CDR3 is 11 residues. V lost 7 bases, J lost 5 bases, and 1 base stayed unmatched. The CDR3 nucleotides read TGTGCCATCAAGGGAGGGGAGACCCAGTACTTC. This gives the protein CAIKGGETQYF.

V is TRBV10-3 and J is TRBJ2-7; tentatively, D is TRBD1 or TRBD2 (5 bases each). The germline V and J ends were trimmed by 2 bases and 8 bases, with 16 bases remaining between them. The CDR3 runs to 14 residues. Germline V gene lookup returns CDR1 ENHRY and CDR2 SYGVKD. CDR3: CAISEGAGAPQQYF. The CDR3 nucleotides are TGTGCCATCAGTGAGGGGGCCGGGGCCCCCCAGCAGTACTTC.

The J gene is TRBJ1-6, the V gene TRBV5-5; 7 bases line up with TRBD1. CDR3 size: 15 residues. V lost 2 bases and J lost 1; bases outside the gene matches: 0. The germline CDR1 and CDR2 sequences are SGHKS and YYEKEE (reference sequence). The CDR3 DNA reads as TGTGCCAGCAGCTTACAGGGGTCCTATAATTCACCCCTCCACTTT. Its translation is CASSLQGSYNSPLHF.

This clone occurred once. The genes are TRBV6-5 and TRBJ1-4; weak D call: TRBD1 (6 bases). Germline V gives CDR1 MNHEY, CDR2 SVGAGI. CDR3 size: 15 residues. V gave up 6 bases and J gave up 7 bases, with 18 bases separating them. For the CDR3, the DNA is TGTGCCAGCAGACGGACAGCTCTCGGCGGTGAAAAACTGTTTTTT. As protein: CASRRTALGGEKLFF.

This clone was picked up one time. V and J are TRBV5-4 and TRBJ2-3, with 7 bases identical to TRBD2. Trimming took 0 bases from V and 3 from J; bases not matched to a gene: 10. The CDR3 covers 17 residues. CDR1 SGHNT and CDR2 YYREEE come from the germline V gene (reference sequence). The DNA for the CDR3 is TGTGCCAGCAGCTTGGCTAGGGGAGGGGTTGGGACAGATACGCAGTATTTT. It codes for CASSLARGGVGTDTQYF.

The chain is built from TRBV2 and TRBJ1-6; TRBD1 might be the D (6 bases). Trimming took off 4 bases at V and 4 bases at J, with 11 bases between the two ends. Germline values: CDR1 SNHLY, CDR2 FYNNEI. The length of the CDR3 is 15 residues. The CDR3 sequence is CASSGGQGYNSPLHF. The CDR3 DNA sequence: TGTGCCAGCAGTGGGGGTCAGGGGTATAATTCACCCCTCCACTTT. Variable domain in full (rest from reference TRBV2 and TRBJ1-6): EPEVTQTPSHQVTQMGQEVILRCVPISNHLYFYWYRQILGQKVEFLVSFYNNEISEKSEIFDDQFSVERPDGSNFTLKIRSTKLEDSAMYFCASSGGQGYNSPLHFGNGTRLTVT.